The TCR beta chain under discussion was sequenced for a study of PD-1 blockade in classical Hodgkin lymphoma. Study-wide results and caveats: As was reported, newly diagnosed patients showed lower baseline TCR diversity than healthy donors did. Newly diagnosed and completely responding patients shared comparable baseline diversity. Exclusion covered patients beginning nivolumab under 1 year post-ASCT. Unlike CD8+ TCR diversity, which did not rise significantly by C4D1, CD4+ TCR diversity did.

Every patient experienced relapse after autologous stem cell transplantation, and brentuximab vedotin exposure varied. This clone was seen at least ten times. Antigen unknown. The repertoire was sequenced with immunoSEQ multiplex PCR; TCRdb's copy has only in-frame clones and lacks some. The sample records about 46,000 clones, about 73% being singletons. The CDR3 is 15 residues long. V was clipped by 0 bases and J by 5 bases, with 13 bases between them. Germline-derived CDR1 and CDR2 are MNHEY and SMNVEV (reference sequence). The source of this sequence is a human donor with classical Hodgkin lymphoma. The chain carries TRBV27 and TRBJ1-2, with D hard to call. Source: peripheral blood mononuclear cells (PBMCs), taken at baseline. CDR3 amino acids: CASSLSIREPYGYTF. In DNA form, the CDR3 reads TGTGCCAGCAGTTTATCGATAAGGGAACCTTATGGCTACACCTTC.